The next 27 T cell receptor beta chains were all read from a single sample in a study of shared clonotypes between healthy human individuals. Data came from immunoSEQ multiplex PCR; TCRdb stores just in-frame clones and leaves some out. Of approximately 340,000 clones in the sample, about 73% are singletons; the top ten hold 8% to 13%. Sequenced sample: memory CD4+ T cells sorted from blood. Subset described: CD45RA-negative fraction. The receptors shown here come from a man aged 25 to 40 in good health.

This chain connects TRBV9 to TRBJ2-3, with TRBD1 matching 8 bases. Germline-derived CDR1 and CDR2 are SGDLS and YYNGEE. CDR3 length equals 15 residues. Trimming took 6 bases from V and 3 from J; bases not matched to a gene: 9. The CDR3 DNA reads TGTGCCAGCAACGACCAGGGGGCGAGGACAGATACGCAGTATTTT. Translation: CASNDQGARTDTQYF.

The rearrangement links TRBV7-3 to TRBJ2-5; 7 bases agree with TRBD1. There are 15 residues in the CDR3. Germline V gene sequence: CDR1 SGHTA, CDR2 FQGTGA. The V gene end was trimmed by 5 bases and the J gene end by 5 bases; junction bases not matched to a gene: 11. The CDR3 region has the DNA TGTGCCAGCAGCCAGACAGGGCTTTCTCGGGAGACCCAGTACTTC. This sequence encodes CASSQTGLSRETQYF.

J is TRBJ2-5 and V is TRBV7-9; TRBD1 matches 8 bases. Trimming cost V 6 bases and J 3 bases; bases outside gene matches: 6. The CDR3 is made up of 14 amino acids. Looked up from germline, CDR1 is SEHNR and CDR2 is FQNEAQ (reference sequence). The CDR3 is CASSWGQAKETQYF. The CDR3 DNA sequence: TGTGCCAGCAGTTGGGGACAGGCTAAAGAGACCCAGTACTTC.

As for this clone: The identical CDR3 is also encoded by other nucleotide sequences in the sample. The V and J genes are TRBV7-2 and TRBJ2-5; the match to TRBD2 covers 7 bases. This CDR3 has 15 amino acids. Trimming removed 1 base from V and 4 bases from J; junction bases left unmatched: 6. Germline CDR1 SGHTA, CDR2 FQGNSA. CDR3 loop: CASSLGGASGETQYF. The CDR3 bases are TGTGCCAGCAGCTTAGGAGGGGCTAGCGGAGAGACCCAGTACTTC. The full variable domain, its missing parts supplied by reference TRBV7-2 and TRBJ2-5, is GAGVSQSPSNKVTEKGKDVELRCDPISGHTALYWYRQSLGQGLEFLIYFQGNSAPDKSGLPSDRFSAERTGGSVSTLTIQRTQQEDSAVYLCASSLGGASGETQYFGPGTRLLVL.

This clone was seen once. This sequence joins TRBV18 and TRBJ2-5, with a possible D match to TRBD1 (5 bases). V lost 2 bases and J 5 bases, leaving 12 bases between the germline ends. Germline V gene sequence: CDR1 KGHSH, CDR2 LQKENI. The CDR3 runs 14 residues. Here the CDR3 reads CASSPMSGRETQYF. DNA for the CDR3: TGTGCCAGCTCACCAATGTCAGGGCGGGAGACCCAGTACTTC.

The CDR3 coding sequence is TGCGCCACCTCCCAGGGGCCAGATACGCAGTATTTT. This translates into CATSQGPDTQYF. V is TRBV10-1 and J is TRBJ2-3, with TRBD1 as a possible D gene (6 bases). The germline V gene encodes CDR1 WNHNN and CDR2 SYGVQD (reference sequence). The CDR3 covers 12 residues. Trimming pared 10 bases from V and 4 bases from J, leaving 12 bases between.

This clone was counted a few times. The CDR3 DNA reads as TGTGCCAGGGGGGGGGACTATGGCTACACCTTC. The encoded protein is CARGGDYGYTF. The chain recombines TRBV6-1 with TRBJ1-2; D is possibly TRBD1 (5 bases). V was clipped by 9 bases and J by 3 bases, with 8 bases between them. The CDR3 loop spans 11 amino acids. The V gene's germline CDR1 is MNHNS and CDR2 SASEGT.

The gene calls are TRBV6-1 and TRBJ2-3; 10 bases map to TRBD2. Germline V gene lookup returns CDR1 MNHNS and CDR2 SASEGT. V lost 2 bases and J lost 3; bases outside the gene matches: 5. This CDR3 region has 16 residues. The CDR3 DNA reads TGTGCCAGCAGTGAACGGCCTAGCGGGAGTACAGATACGCAGTATTTT. Translating gives CASSERPSGSTDTQYF.

In DNA, the CDR3 is TGCGCCAGCAGCTTAAGAGCGCGGACGATTCGGCAGGGGATGAACACTGAAGCTTTCTTT. Translation gives CASSLRARTIRQGMNTEAFF. This chain joins TRBV5-1 and TRBJ1-1; D may be TRBD1 (6 bases). CDR3 length: 20 residues. Trimming left V 2 bases short and J 0 bases short, with 26 bases between. The germline V gene encodes CDR1 SGHRS and CDR2 YFSETQ.

This clone occurred once. The gene calls are TRBV28 and TRBJ1-5; D not certain. CDR3 length: 12 residues. V shed 6 bases and J shed 4 bases, with 7 bases lying between them. Germline V gene lookup returns CDR1 MDHEN and CDR2 SYDVKM. The CDR3 DNA is TGTGCCAGCAGACTGAATAATCAGCCCCAGCATTTT. Translating gives CASRLNNQPQHF.

CDR3 sequence (DNA): TGTGCCAGCAGTGAAACCCCTAGCGGGCCCACAGATACGCAGTATTTT. Translated: CASSETPSGPTDTQYF. This rearrangement joins TRBV6-1 to TRBJ2-3, with 8 bases aligning to TRBD2. V lost 2 bases, J lost 2 bases, and 6 bases stayed unmatched. The CDR3 sequence is 16 residues long. Germline-derived CDR1 and CDR2 are MNHNS and SASEGT.

The chain links TRBV11-2 to TRBJ2-1; D is ambiguous. Trimming shortened V by 1 base and J by 0 bases, and 4 bases separated the two germline ends. The CDR3 length is 14 residues. In germline, CDR1 is SGHAT, CDR2 FQNNGV. CDR3 protein: CASSLVVSYNEQFF. Written as DNA, the CDR3 is TGTGCCAGCAGCTTAGTGGTCTCCTACAATGAGCAGTTCTTC. The whole variable domain, filled in from reference TRBV11-2 and TRBJ2-1, reads EAGVAQSPRYKIIEKRQSVAFWCNPISGHATLYWYQQILGQGPKLLIQFQNNGVVDDSQLPKDRFSAERLKGVDSTLKIQPAKLEDSAVYLCASSLVVSYNEQFFGPGTRLTVL.

This chain uses TRBV27 with TRBJ2-3; 7 nucleotides line up with TRBD1. V lost 3 bases, J lost 1 base, and 13 bases stayed unmatched. The CDR3 spans 18 residues. Per germline, CDR1 MNHEY and CDR2 SMNVEV (reference sequence). The CDR3 sequence: CASSFYPPNRGGTDTQYF. The CDR3 DNA follows: TGTGCCAGCAGTTTTTACCCACCGAACAGGGGAGGCACAGATACGCAGTATTTT.

V usage is TRBV20-1 and J usage is TRBJ1-3, with D hard to call. The CDR3 sequence is 11 residues long. CDR1 and CDR2 from the germline V gene are DFQATT and SNEGSKA (reference sequence). V lost 6 bases to trimming and J lost 13 bases, with 16 bases between them. CDR3 nucleotide sequence: TGCAGTGCACCCCTCCTTAATGGGATATATTTT. The encoded protein is CSAPLLNGIYF.

The chain uses TRBV5-1 and TRBJ2-5, with D uncertain. The V end lost 0 bases, the J end lost 7 bases, and 13 bases lay between the germline ends. This CDR3 contains 14 residues. CDR1 is SGHRS and CDR2 is YFSETQ in the germline V gene. CDR3: CASSLEAGLGTQYF. CDR3 coding DNA: TGCGCCAGCAGCTTGGAGGCAGGTCTAGGGACCCAGTACTTC. Variable domain in full (rest from reference TRBV5-1 and TRBJ2-5): KAGVTQTPRYLIKTRGQQVTLSCSPISGHRSVSWYQQTPGQGLQFLFEYFSETQRNKGNFPGRFSGRQFSNSRSEMNVSTLELGDSALYLCASSLEAGLGTQYFGPGTRLLVL.

The chain carries TRBV6-1 and TRBJ2-1; TRBD2 agrees at 10 bases. CDR3 length: 17 residues. After removal of 0 bases from V and 8 bases from J, the junction contained 10 bases not matched to a gene. CDR1 is MNHNS and CDR2 is SASEGT in the germline V gene. CDR3 residues: CASSEAWMASGRDEQFF. In DNA form, the CDR3 reads TGTGCCAGCAGTGAAGCGTGGATGGCTAGCGGGAGAGATGAGCAGTTCTTC.

The chain is built from TRBV28 and TRBJ2-7; D not certain. The CDR3 spans 15 residues. V lost 0 bases to trimming and J lost 2 bases, with 11 bases between them. Germline lookup yields CDR1 MDHEN and CDR2 SYDVKM. The CDR3 protein is CASSLWPSNAYEQYF. The CDR3 nucleotides read TGTGCCAGCAGTTTATGGCCTTCAAACGCCTACGAGCAGTACTTC.

The rearrangement joins TRBV5-1 to TRBJ2-1, with TRBD1 matching over 7 bases. This CDR3 region has 14 residues. V was pared by 2 bases and J by 6 bases, with 5 bases of the junction left unmatched. Germline-derived CDR1 and CDR2 are SGHRS and YFSETQ. Here the CDR3 DNA reads TGCGCCAGCAGCTTCCGGGACAGATCCAATGAGCAGTTCTTC. Encoded protein: CASSFRDRSNEQFF.

The genes are TRBV27 and TRBJ2-3; 7 positions agree with TRBD1. The CDR3 runs 16 residues. Trimming at V came to 6 bases and at J to 0 bases, leaving 9 bases not matched to a gene. Germline CDR1 MNHEY, CDR2 SMNVEV (reference sequence). The CDR3 loop is CASSRQGPSSTDTQYF. The CDR3 DNA reads TGTGCCAGCAGCCGACAGGGCCCCTCTAGCACAGATACGCAGTATTTT.

The chain carries TRBV13 and TRBJ2-7; the D gene is possibly TRBD2 (7 bases). This CDR3 is built from 17 residues. CDR1 and CDR2 from the germline V gene are PRHDT and FYEKMQ (reference sequence). V gave up 0 bases and J gave up 3 bases, with 18 bases separating them. This chain's CDR3 is CASSLGGRDTPYYEQYF. The CDR3 DNA follows: TGTGCCAGCAGCTTAGGAGGGAGGGACACCCCATACTACGAGCAGTACTTC.

The rearrangement joins TRBV5-1 to TRBJ1-2, with TRBD1 as a possible D gene (5 bases). Trimming removed 4 bases from V and 8 bases from J, with 21 bases in between. The CDR3 length is 15 residues. Germline V gives CDR1 SGHRS, CDR2 YFSETQ. In DNA form, the CDR3 reads TGCGCCAGCAGCCCCGACGGGGGGTCTTACCGGGGCTACACCTTC. Its translation: CASSPDGGSYRGYTF.

This rearrangement joins TRBV19 to TRBJ1-5; no clear D. The V gene's germline CDR1 is LNHDA and CDR2 SQIVND (reference sequence). The CDR3 runs to 15 residues. The V end was cut by 6 bases, the J end by 0 bases, with 12 bases between. CDR3 sequence reads: CASRTAYYSNQPQHF. In DNA, the CDR3 is TGTGCCAGTAGGACGGCCTACTATAGCAATCAGCCCCAGCATTTT.

At least ten counts were recorded for this clone. Other nucleotide sequences from this sample produce the same CDR3. The gene calls are TRBV5-1 and TRBJ1-1, with a tentative D call TRBD1 (5 bases). The CDR3 has 14 amino acids. Between the trimmed V and J ends, which lost 1 base and 0 bases, there was a span of 7 bases. Germline-derived CDR1 and CDR2 are SGHRS and YFSETQ. For the CDR3, the DNA is TGCGCCAGCAGCTTGTCAGGGATGAACACTGAAGCTTTCTTT. Protein: CASSLSGMNTEAFF.

The chain carries TRBV29-1 and TRBJ2-2; 7 positions match TRBD2. The CDR3 is 14 residues long. V lost 6 bases, J lost 0 bases, and 4 bases stayed unmatched. CDR1 is SQVTM and CDR2 is ANQGSEA in the germline V gene. The CDR3 sequence: CSVPRGSNTGELFF. As DNA, the CDR3 is TGCAGCGTACCGCGGGGGTCGAACACCGGGGAGCTGTTTTTT.

The gene calls are TRBV2 and TRBJ1-5; TRBD1 is a possible D gene (5 bases). This CDR3 is 17 amino acids long. V was shortened by 1 base and J by 4 bases, with 17 bases between the two germline ends. CDR1 and CDR2 (germline): SNHLY, FYNNEI. The CDR3 DNA is TGTGCCAGCAGTGAAGGGGGACCTTTAGGTCGGAATCAGCCCCAGCATTTT. This gives the protein CASSEGGPLGRNQPQHF.

This rearrangement joins TRBV29-1 to TRBJ2-2, with D tentatively TRBD2 (6 bases). The V gene lost 4 bases and the J gene lost 3 bases, with 12 bases spanning the gap. Germline V gene data show CDR1 as SQVTM and CDR2 as ANQGSEA. The CDR3 consists of 14 residues. The CDR3 is CSVGRDPYTGELFF. The CDR3 DNA sequence: TGCAGCGTTGGGCGGGACCCTTACACCGGGGAGCTGTTTTTT.

This chain uses TRBV10-1 with TRBJ2-5; D remains unclear. The V end was cut by 5 bases, the J end by 5 bases, with 15 bases between. The CDR3 runs 14 residues. Germline assignment: CDR1 WNHNN and CDR2 SYGVQD (reference sequence). This CDR3 reads CASSRAAQGETQYF. The DNA for the CDR3 is TGCGCCAGCAGTAGAGCAGCCCAAGGGGAGACCCAGTACTTC.